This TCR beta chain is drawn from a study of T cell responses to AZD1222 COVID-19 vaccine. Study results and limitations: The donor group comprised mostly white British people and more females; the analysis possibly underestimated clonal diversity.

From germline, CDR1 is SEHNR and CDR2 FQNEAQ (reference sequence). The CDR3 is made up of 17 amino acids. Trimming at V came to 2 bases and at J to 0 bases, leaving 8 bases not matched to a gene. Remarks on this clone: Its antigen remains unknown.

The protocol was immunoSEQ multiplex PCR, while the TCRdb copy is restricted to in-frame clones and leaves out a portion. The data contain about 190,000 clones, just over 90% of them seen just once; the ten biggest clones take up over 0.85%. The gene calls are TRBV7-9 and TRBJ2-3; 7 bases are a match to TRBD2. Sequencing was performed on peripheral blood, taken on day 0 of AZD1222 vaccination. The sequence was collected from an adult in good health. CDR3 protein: CASSLFGAGKSTDTQYF. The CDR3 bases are TGTGCCAGCAGCTTATTTGGAGCGGGGAAAAGCACAGATACGCAGTATTTT. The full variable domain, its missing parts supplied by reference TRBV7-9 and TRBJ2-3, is DTGVSQNPRHKITKRGQNVTFRCDPISEHNRLYWYRQTLGQGPEFLTYFQNEAQLEKSRLLSDRFSAERPKGSFSTLEIQRTEQGDSAMYLCASSLFGAGKSTDTQYFGPGTRLTVL.